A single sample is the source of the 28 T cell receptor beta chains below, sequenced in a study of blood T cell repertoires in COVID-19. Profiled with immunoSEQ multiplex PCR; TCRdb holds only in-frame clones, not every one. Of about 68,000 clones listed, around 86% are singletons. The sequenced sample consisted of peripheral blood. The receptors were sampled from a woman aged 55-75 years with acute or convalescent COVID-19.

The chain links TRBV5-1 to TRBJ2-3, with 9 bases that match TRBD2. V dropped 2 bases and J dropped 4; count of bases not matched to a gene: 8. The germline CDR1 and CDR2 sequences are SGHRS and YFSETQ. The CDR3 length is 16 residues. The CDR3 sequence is CASSLILAGKSDTQYF. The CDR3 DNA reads TGCGCCAGCAGCTTAATTCTAGCGGGGAAATCAGATACGCAGTATTTT.

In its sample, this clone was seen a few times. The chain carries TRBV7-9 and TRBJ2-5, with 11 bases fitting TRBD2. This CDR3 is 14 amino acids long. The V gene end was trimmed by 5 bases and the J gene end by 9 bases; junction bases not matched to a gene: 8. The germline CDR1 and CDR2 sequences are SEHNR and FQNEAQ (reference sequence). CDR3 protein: CASSRTSGYVAQYF. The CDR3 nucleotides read TGTGCCAGCAGCAGGACTAGCGGGTATGTGGCCCAGTACTTC.

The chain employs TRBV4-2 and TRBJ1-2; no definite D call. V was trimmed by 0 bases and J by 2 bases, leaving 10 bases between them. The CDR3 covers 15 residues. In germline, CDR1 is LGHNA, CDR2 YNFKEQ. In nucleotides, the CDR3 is TGTGCCAGCAGCCAAGAACACGGGGTAAACTATGGCTACACCTTC. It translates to CASSQEHGVNYGYTF.

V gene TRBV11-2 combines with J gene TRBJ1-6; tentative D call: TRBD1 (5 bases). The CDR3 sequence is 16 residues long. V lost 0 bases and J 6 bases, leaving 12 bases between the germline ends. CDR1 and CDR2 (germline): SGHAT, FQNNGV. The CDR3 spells CASSLEATAPNSPLHF. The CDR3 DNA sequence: TGTGCCAGCAGCTTAGAGGCGACAGCCCCTAATTCACCCCTCCACTTT.

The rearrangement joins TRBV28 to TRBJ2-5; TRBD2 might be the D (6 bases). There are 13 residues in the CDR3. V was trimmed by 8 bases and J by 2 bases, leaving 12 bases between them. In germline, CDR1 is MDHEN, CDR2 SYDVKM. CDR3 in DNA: TGTGCCAGCGTCGGGACTCCGCAAGAGACCCAGTACTTC. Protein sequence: CASVGTPQETQYF.

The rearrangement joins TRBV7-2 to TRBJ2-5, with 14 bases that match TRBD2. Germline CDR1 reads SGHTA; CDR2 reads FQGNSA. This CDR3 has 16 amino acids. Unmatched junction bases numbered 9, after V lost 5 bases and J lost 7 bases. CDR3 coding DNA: TGTGCCAGCAGCGTGACTAGCGGGAGGGCCGCAGGGACCCAGTACTTC. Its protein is CASSVTSGRAAGTQYF.

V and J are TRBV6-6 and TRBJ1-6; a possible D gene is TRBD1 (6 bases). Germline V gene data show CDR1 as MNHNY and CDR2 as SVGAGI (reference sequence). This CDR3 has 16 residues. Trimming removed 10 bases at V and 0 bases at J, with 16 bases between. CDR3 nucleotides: TGTGCCATTCGAGGGGAGGGGGGCTCCTATAATTCACCCCTCCACTTT. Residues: CAIRGEGGSYNSPLHF.

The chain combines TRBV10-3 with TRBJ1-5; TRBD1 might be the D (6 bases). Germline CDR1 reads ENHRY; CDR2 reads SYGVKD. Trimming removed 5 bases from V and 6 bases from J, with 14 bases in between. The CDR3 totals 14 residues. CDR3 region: CAISQGREGQPQHF. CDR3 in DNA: TGTGCCATCAGTCAGGGGAGGGAGGGTCAGCCCCAGCATTTT.

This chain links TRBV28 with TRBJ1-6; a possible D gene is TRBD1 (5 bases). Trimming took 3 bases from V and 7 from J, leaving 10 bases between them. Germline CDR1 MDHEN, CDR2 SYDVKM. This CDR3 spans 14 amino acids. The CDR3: CASSFQGRNSPLHF. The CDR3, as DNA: TGTGCCAGCAGTTTTCAGGGAAGAAATTCACCCCTCCACTTT.

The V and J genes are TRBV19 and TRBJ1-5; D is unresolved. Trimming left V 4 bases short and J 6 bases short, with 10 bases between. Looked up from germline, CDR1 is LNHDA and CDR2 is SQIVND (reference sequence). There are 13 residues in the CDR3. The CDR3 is CASSTQEFQPQHF. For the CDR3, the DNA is TGTGCCAGTAGTACTCAGGAATTTCAGCCCCAGCATTTT.

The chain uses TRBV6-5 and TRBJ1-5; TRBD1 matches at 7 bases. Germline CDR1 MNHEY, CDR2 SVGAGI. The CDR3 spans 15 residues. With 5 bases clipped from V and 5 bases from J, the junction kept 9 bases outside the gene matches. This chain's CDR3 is CASSRTGKRDQPQHF. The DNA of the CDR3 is TGTGCCAGCAGTAGGACAGGCAAGAGGGATCAGCCCCAGCATTTT.

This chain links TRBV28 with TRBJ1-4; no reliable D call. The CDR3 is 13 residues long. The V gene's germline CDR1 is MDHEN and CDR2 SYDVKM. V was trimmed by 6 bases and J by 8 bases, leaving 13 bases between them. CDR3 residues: CASSRGVREKLFF. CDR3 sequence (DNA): TGTGCCAGCAGCCGGGGTGTTCGGGAAAAACTGTTTTTT.

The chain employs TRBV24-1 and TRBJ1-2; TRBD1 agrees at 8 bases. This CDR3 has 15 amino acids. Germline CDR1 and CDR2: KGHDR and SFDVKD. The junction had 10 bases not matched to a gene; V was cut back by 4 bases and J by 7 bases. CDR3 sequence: CATSDPGQGAGGYTF. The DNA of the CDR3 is TGTGCCACCAGTGACCCGGGGCAGGGGGCTGGTGGCTACACCTTC.

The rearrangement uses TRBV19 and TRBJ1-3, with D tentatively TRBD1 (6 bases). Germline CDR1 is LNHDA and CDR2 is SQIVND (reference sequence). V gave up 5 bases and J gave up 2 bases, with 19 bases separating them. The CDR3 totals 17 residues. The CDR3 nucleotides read TGTGCCAGTAGTCTTCAAGGTCGGGGGGCTACTGGAAACACCATATATTTT. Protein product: CASSLQGRGATGNTIYF.

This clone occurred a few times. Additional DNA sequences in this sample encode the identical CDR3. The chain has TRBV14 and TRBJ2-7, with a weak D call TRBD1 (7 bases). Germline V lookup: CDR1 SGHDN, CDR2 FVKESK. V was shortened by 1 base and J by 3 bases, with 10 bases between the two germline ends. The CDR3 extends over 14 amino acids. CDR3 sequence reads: CASSQGRGVYEQYF. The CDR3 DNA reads TGTGCCAGCAGCCAAGGCAGGGGGGTCTACGAGCAGTACTTC.

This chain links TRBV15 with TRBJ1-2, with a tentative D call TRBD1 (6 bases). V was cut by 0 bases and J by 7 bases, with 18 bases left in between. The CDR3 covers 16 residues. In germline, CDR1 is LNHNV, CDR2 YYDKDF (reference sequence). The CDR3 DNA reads TGTGCCACCAGCAGAGATAGGCAGGGGCTGGGGGTTGGCTACACCTTC. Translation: CATSRDRQGLGVGYTF.

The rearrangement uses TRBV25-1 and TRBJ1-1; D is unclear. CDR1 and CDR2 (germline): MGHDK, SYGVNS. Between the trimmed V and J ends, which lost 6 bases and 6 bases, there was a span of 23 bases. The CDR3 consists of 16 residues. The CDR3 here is CASSEGRVWGMPEAFF. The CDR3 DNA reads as TGTGCCAGCAGCGAGGGTAGGGTCTGGGGAATGCCTGAAGCTTTCTTT.

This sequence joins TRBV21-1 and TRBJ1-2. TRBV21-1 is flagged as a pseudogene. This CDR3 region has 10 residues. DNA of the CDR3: TGTGCCAGCAGCCTATATGGCTACACCTTC. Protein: CASSLYGYTF.

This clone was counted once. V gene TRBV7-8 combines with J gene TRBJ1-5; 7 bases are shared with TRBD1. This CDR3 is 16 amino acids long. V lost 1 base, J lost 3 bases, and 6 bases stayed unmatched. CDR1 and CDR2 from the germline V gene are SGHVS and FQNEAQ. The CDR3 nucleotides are TGTGCCAGCAGCTTAGGAGCCGGGACAGTCAATCAGCCCCAGCATTTT. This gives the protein CASSLGAGTVNQPQHF.

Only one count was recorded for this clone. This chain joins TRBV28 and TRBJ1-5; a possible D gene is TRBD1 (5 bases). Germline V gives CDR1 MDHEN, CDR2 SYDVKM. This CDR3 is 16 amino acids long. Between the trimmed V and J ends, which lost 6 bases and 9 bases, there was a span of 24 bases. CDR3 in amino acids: CASSRNQGVPSAPQHF. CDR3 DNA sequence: TGTGCCAGCAGCCGCAATCAGGGCGTCCCTAGTGCGCCCCAGCATTTT. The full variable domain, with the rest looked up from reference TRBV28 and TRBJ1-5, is DVKVTQSSRYLVKRTGEKVFLECVQDMDHENMFWYRQDPGLGLRLIYFSYDVKMKEKGDIPEGYSVSREKKERFSLILESASTNQTSMYLCASSRNQGVPSAPQHFGDGTRLSIL.

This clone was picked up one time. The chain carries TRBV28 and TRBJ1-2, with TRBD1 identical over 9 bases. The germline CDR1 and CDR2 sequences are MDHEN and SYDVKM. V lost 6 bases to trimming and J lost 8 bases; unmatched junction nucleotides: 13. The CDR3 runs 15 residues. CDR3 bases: TGTGCCAGCAGCCGTAACAGGGGGCCCCTCGCCGGCTACACCTTC. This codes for CASSRNRGPLAGYTF.

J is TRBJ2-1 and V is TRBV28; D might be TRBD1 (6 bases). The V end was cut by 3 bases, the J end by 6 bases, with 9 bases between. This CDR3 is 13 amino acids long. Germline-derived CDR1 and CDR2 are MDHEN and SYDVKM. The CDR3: CASSFTGINEQFF. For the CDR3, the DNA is TGTGCCAGCAGTTTCACAGGGATCAATGAGCAGTTCTTC.

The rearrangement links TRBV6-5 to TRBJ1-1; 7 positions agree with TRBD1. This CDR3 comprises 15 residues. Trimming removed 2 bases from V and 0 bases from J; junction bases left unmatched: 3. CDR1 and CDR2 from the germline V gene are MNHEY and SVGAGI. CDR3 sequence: CASSYGTGVNTEAFF. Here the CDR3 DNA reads TGTGCCAGCAGTTACGGAACAGGGGTGAACACTGAAGCTTTCTTT.

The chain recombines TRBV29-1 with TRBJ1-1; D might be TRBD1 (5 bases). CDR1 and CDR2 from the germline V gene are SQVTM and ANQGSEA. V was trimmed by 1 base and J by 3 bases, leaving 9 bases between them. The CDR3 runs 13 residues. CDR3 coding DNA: TGCAGCGTTGAAGGGGGCAGGGACACTGAAGCTTTCTTT. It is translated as CSVEGGRDTEAFF.

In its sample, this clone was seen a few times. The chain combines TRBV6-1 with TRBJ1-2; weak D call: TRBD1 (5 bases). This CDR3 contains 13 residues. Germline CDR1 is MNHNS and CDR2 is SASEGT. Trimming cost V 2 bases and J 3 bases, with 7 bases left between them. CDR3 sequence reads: CASSEKGYYGYTF. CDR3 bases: TGTGCCAGCAGTGAAAAGGGGTACTATGGCTACACCTTC.

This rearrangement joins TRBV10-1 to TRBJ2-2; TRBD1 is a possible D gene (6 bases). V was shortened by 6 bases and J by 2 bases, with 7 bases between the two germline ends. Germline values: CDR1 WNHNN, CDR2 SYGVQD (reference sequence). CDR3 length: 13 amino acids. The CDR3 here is CASRDSNTGELFF. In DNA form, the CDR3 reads TGCGCCAGCAGGGACAGCAACACCGGGGAGCTGTTTTTT.

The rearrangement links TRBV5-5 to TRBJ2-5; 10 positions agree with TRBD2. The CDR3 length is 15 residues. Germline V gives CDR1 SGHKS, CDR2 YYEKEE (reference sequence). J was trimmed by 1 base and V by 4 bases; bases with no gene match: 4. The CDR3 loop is CASSPTSGFQETQYF. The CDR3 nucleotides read TGTGCCAGCAGCCCGACTAGCGGGTTCCAAGAGACCCAGTACTTC.

DNA of the CDR3: TGTGCCAGCAGCTTGAGCGGGAGAATCCACAATGAGCAGTTCTTC. The encoded protein is CASSLSGRIHNEQFF. The rearrangement joins TRBV3-1 (or the pseudogene TRBV3-2) to TRBJ2-1; 8 bases align to TRBD2. V gave up 5 bases and J gave up 5 bases; unmatched junction bases: 8. This CDR3 has 15 residues. Germline V gene data show CDR1 as LGHDT and CDR2 as YNNKEL (reference sequence).